Below, 13 T cell receptor beta chains from the same sample are listed, as sequenced in a study of blood T cell repertoires in COVID-19. TCRdb keeps only in-frame clones here, not all; method: immunoSEQ multiplex PCR. The sample lists more than 200,000 clones, around nine tenths occurring once. The sample taken for sequencing was PBMCs or T cells enriched from blood (not recorded which). These receptors were taken from a man aged 25 to 40 in a cohort exposed to, infected with or recovered from COVID-19 (not recorded which).

CDR3 loop: CATSDGGGTNEKLFF. The DNA for the CDR3 is TGTGCCACCAGTGATGGCGGGGGAACTAATGAAAAACTGTTTTTT. The chain recombines TRBV24-1 with TRBJ1-4; a weak D match, TRBD1 (5 bases). Germline V gene sequence: CDR1 KGHDR, CDR2 SFDVKD. CDR3 length: 15 amino acids. V was pared by 3 bases and J by 1 base, with 8 bases between.

The sample holds one count of this clone. The CDR3 nucleotides read TGCGCCAGCAGAGATACAGGAGCAGGTGAAAAACTGTTTTTT. This translates into CASRDTGAGEKLFF. The V and J genes are TRBV5-1 and TRBJ1-4; maybe TRBD1 (5 bases). V shed 5 bases and J shed 7 bases, with 15 bases lying between them. Germline values: CDR1 SGHRS, CDR2 YFSETQ. The CDR3 sequence is 14 residues long.

This sequence joins TRBV28 and TRBJ2-3, with a weak D call TRBD2 (6 bases). This CDR3 is built from 16 residues. Germline CDR1 MDHEN, CDR2 SYDVKM. V lost 8 bases and J lost 6, with 24 bases in between. The CDR3 nucleotides are TGTGCCAGCGTCCACCCTGGGACTCCTAGCGAGGATACGCAGTATTTT. Translating it yields CASVHPGTPSEDTQYF.

The genes are TRBV20-1 and TRBJ2-2; no firm D call. There are 11 residues in the CDR3. CDR1 is DFQATT, CDR2 SNEGSKA, per germline (reference sequence). Between the trimmed V and J ends, which lost 8 bases and 6 bases, there was a span of 10 bases. The DNA for the CDR3 is TGCAGTCTCCACAGCTCCGGGGAGCTGTTTTTT. Its protein product is CSLHSSGELFF.

This chain joins TRBV19 and TRBJ1-5; D may be TRBD1 (5 bases). V was pared by 3 bases and J by 6 bases, with 12 bases between. Per germline, CDR1 LNHDA and CDR2 SQIVND (reference sequence). This CDR3 has 14 residues. The CDR3 loop is CASSIGDSSQPQHF. Written as DNA, the CDR3 is TGTGCCAGTAGTATCGGAGACAGCTCTCAGCCCCAGCATTTT.

The rearrangement links TRBV14 to TRBJ2-3, with D possibly TRBD2 on 5 matching bases. The CDR3 length is 15 residues. The germline V gene has CDR1 SGHDN and CDR2 FVKESK. V shed 0 bases and J shed 4 bases, with 11 bases lying between them. DNA of the CDR3: TGTGCCAGCAGCCAAGAAGCACCCGGGGCAGATACGCAGTATTTT. Translation: CASSQEAPGADTQYF.

This chain uses TRBV10-3 with TRBJ1-3, with a tentative D call TRBD1 (6 bases). Per the germline V gene, CDR1 is ENHRY and CDR2 is SYGVKD. V gave up 10 bases and J gave up 0 bases, with 19 bases separating them. This CDR3 is 16 amino acids long. The CDR3 loop reads CATGTGRLFSGNTIYF. The CDR3 nucleotides read TGTGCCACCGGTACAGGGCGCCTTTTCTCTGGAAACACCATATATTTT.

The chain links TRBV19 to TRBJ2-3; 8 bases are a match to TRBD1. The J segment lost 5 bases and the V segment lost 9 bases, leaving 10 bases of the junction unmatched. The CDR3 sequence is 14 residues long. Germline CDR1 LNHDA, CDR2 SQIVND (reference sequence). In DNA form, the CDR3 reads TGTGCCAGCCGAACTCAGGGGGCAAGAGATACGCAGTATTTT. It is translated as CASRTQGARDTQYF.

The chain uses TRBV25-1 and TRBJ2-5, with D unclear. Per the germline V gene, CDR1 is MGHDK and CDR2 is SYGVNS. The V and J ends lost 8 bases and 4 bases respectively, with 14 bases between them. The CDR3 length is 13 residues. The CDR3 DNA reads as TGTGCCAGCCGTTACGGGTCCGGAGAGACCCAGTACTTC. This codes for CASRYGSGETQYF.

The chain links TRBV5-4 to TRBJ2-1; 11 bases are a match to TRBD2. With V trimmed by 3 bases and J by 4 bases, 3 bases remained unmatched. Germline V lookup: CDR1 SGHNT, CDR2 YYREEE (reference sequence). This CDR3 comprises 15 residues. For the CDR3, the DNA is TGTGCCAGCAGCTGGCTAGCGGGAGGTTACAATGAGCAGTTCTTC. Translation gives CASSWLAGGYNEQFF.

CDR3 protein: CASSLSPGNTGELFF. CDR3 DNA sequence: TGTGCCAGCAGCTTAAGTCCCGGTAACACCGGGGAGCTGTTTTTT. This rearrangement joins TRBV7-3 to TRBJ2-2; D remains ambiguous. V was pared by 1 base and J by 2 bases, with 8 bases between. This CDR3 is 15 amino acids long. CDR1 and CDR2 from the germline V gene are SGHTA and FQGTGA.

The chain links TRBV5-1 to TRBJ1-1, with TRBD1 matching over 7 bases. Per the germline V gene, CDR1 is SGHRS and CDR2 is YFSETQ. The CDR3 covers 15 residues. V trimming: 5 bases; J trimming: 5 bases; junction bases outside the gene matches: 12. CDR3 amino acids: CASRRTTGIFTEAFF. The CDR3 region has the DNA TGCGCCAGCAGACGAACGACAGGGATTTTTACTGAAGCTTTCTTT.

The chain couples TRBV19 to TRBJ1-3, with a tentative D call TRBD1 (5 bases). Germline V gives CDR1 LNHDA, CDR2 SQIVND (reference sequence). This CDR3 region has 18 residues. V was shortened by 4 bases and J by 0 bases, with 19 bases between the two germline ends. The CDR3 DNA reads TGTGCCAGTAGTAGGTCCCGCCCGACAGCGCACTCTGGAAACACCATATATTTT. Amino acid sequence: CASSRSRPTAHSGNTIYF. The complete variable domain, with remaining parts taken from reference TRBV19 and TRBJ1-3, reads DGGITQSPKYLFRKEGQNVTLSCEQNLNHDAMYWYRQDPGQGLRLIYYSQIVNDFQKGDIAEGYSVSREKKESFPLTVTSAQKNPTAFYLCASSRSRPTAHSGNTIYFGEGSWLTVV.